There are a few counts of the clone carrying this T cell receptor beta chain. The antigen is unknown. Synthesis of TCR cDNA relied on 5'RACE template switching, which attached a universal primer site and UMIs. TCRdb reprocessed the 5' RACE reads via MiXCR and lists one record per CDR3 protein. This sample has hundreds of thousands of distinct CDR3 sequences, with approximately 21% found just once. The sample belongs to a study of T cells after yellow fever vaccination. Study-level background: Libraries from low-cell-number fractions were prepared with the SMART-Seq v4 Ultra Low Input RNA kit.

Broader study findings: Post-booster repertoires again held most primary-vaccination clones (roughly 96% CD4, roughly 89% CD8). Contaminating bulk clonotypes could be abundant in FACS-sorted repertoires.

Germline CDR1 is MNHEY and CDR2 is SVGEGT. The V and J ends lost 8 bases and 6 bases, in that order; junction bases with no gene match: 10. The CDR3 has 14 residues. The receptor was isolated from a man in his thirties or forties who received the YFV17D yellow fever vaccine. The gene calls are TRBV6-2 or TRBV6-3 and TRBJ1-5; TRBD1 aligns across 7 bases. This specimen was PBMCs, taken 15 days after the yellow fever booster vaccination. CDR3 nucleotide sequence: TGTGCCAGCGAGGCAGGGGGAGTAGCTCAGCCCCAGCATTTT. As protein: CASEAGGVAQPQHF.